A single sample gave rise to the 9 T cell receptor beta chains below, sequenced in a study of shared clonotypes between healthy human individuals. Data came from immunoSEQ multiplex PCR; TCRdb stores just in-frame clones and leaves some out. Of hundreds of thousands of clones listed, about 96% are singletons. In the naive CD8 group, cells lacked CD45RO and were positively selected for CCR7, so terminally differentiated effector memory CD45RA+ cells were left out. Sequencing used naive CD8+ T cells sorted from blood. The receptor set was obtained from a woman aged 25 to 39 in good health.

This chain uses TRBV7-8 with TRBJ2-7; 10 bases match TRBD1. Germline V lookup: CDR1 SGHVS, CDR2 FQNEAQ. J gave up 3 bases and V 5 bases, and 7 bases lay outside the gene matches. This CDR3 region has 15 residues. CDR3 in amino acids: CASSGRTGGYYEQYF. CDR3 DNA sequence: TGTGCCAGCAGCGGAAGGACAGGGGGTTACTACGAGCAGTACTTC.

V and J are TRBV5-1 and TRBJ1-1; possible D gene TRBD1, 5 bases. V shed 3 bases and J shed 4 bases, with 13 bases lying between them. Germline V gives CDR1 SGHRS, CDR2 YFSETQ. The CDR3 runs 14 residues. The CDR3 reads CASSYAGLGTEAFF. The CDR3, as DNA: TGCGCCAGCAGCTACGCGGGGCTGGGCACTGAAGCTTTCTTT.

CDR3 sequence: CAWVGWGGPQETQYF. The CDR3 region has the DNA TGTGCCTGGGTAGGATGGGGCGGACCTCAAGAGACCCAGTACTTC. This chain links TRBV30 with TRBJ2-5; a possible D gene is TRBD1 (5 bases). This CDR3 comprises 15 residues. Germline lookup yields CDR1 GTSNPN and CDR2 SVGIG (reference sequence). The germline V and J ends were trimmed by 5 bases and 2 bases, with 18 bases remaining between them.

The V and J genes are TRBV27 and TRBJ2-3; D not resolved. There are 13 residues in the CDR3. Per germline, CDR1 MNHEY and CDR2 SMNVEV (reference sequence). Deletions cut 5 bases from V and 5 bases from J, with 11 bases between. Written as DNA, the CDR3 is TGTGCCAGCAGTCTGTGGGATCAAGATACGCAGTATTTT. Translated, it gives CASSLWDQDTQYF.

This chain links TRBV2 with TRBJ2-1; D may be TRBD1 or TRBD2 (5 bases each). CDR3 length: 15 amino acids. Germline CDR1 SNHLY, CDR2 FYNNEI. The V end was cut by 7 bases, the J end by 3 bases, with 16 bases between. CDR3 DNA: TGTGCCAGCATGGGCCCGGGGACGCACTACAATGAGCAGTTCTTC. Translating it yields CASMGPGTHYNEQFF.

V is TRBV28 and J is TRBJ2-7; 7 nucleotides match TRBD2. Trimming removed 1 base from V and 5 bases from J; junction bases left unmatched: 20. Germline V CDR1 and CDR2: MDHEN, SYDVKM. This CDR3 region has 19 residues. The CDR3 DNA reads TGTGCCAGCAGTTTATACCCCCCTTTTGGGCGGGAGAGGGTCGACGAGCAGTACTTC. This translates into CASSLYPPFGRERVDEQYF.

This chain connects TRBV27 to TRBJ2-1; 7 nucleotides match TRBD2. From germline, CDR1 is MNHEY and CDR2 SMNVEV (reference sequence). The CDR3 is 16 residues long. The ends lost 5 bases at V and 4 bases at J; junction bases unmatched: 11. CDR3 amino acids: CASSPSRGEKYNEQFF. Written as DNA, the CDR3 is TGTGCCAGCAGTCCATCCCGGGGGGAGAAGTACAATGAGCAGTTCTTC.

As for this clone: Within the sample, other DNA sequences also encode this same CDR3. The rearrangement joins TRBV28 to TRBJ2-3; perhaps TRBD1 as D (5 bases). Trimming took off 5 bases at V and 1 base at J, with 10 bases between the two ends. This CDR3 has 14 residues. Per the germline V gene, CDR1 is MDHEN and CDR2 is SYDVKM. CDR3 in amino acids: CASSQLTGTDTQYF. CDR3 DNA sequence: TGTGCCAGCAGTCAACTGACAGGCACAGATACGCAGTATTTT. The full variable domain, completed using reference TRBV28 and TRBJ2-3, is DVKVTQSSRYLVKRTGEKVFLECVQDMDHENMFWYRQDPGLGLRLIYFSYDVKMKEKGDIPEGYSVSREKKERFSLILESASTNQTSMYLCASSQLTGTDTQYFGPGTRLTVL.

Here the CDR3 reads CASSLITSASSYNEQFF. CDR3 coding DNA: TGTGCCAGCAGTTTAATCACTAGCGCTTCCTCCTACAATGAGCAGTTCTTC. The V and J genes are TRBV27 and TRBJ2-1, with TRBD2 identical over 7 bases. CDR1 is MNHEY, CDR2 SMNVEV, per germline (reference sequence). With 2 bases clipped from V and 0 bases from J, the junction kept 7 bases outside the gene matches. CDR3 size: 17 residues.